This TCR beta chain was sequenced during a study of blood T cell repertoires in COVID-19. Study in general: Acute-phase and convalescent COVID-19 samples originated in the United States, Italy and Spain.

Trimming took off 0 bases at V and 6 bases at J, with 5 bases between the two ends. This CDR3 has 13 amino acids. Germline loops: CDR1 SGHNT, CDR2 YENEEA. Methods used by the authors: Amplification from reference gene primers served as the basis for estimated nucleated cell counts. Some clones are missing from TCRdb's copy, which holds only in-frame ones; the method was immunoSEQ multiplex PCR. V and J calls plus clone size are reproduced from that table; the DNA served to infer D and trimming. The sample has 400,000 to 500,000 clones; about 88% are singletons. Participant age was roughly 18 to 90 years, and participants resided in 24 US areas.

This sequence joins TRBV11-3 and TRBJ2-2, with D unclear. Sample: PBMCs or T cells enriched from blood (not recorded which). The sequence derives from a woman aged 18-29 years who had been exposed to COVID-19. The CDR3: CASSLEQSGELFF. In DNA form, the CDR3 reads TGTGCCAGCAGCTTAGAACAGTCCGGGGAGCTGTTTTTT.